In its sample, the clone carrying this T cell receptor (beta chain) was seen a few times. Its matching antigen is unknown. Germline assignment: CDR1 SQVTM and CDR2 ANQGSEA. The V gene lost 7 bases and the J gene lost 8 bases, with 12 bases spanning the gap. The CDR3 covers 11 residues. Sequencing used immunoSEQ multiplex PCR; TCRdb keeps in-frame clones, though not all of them. The repertoire includes 30,000 or so clones, approximately 67% of them detected once, and 0.75% to 0.85% sits in the top ten. The sample originates from a study of monozygotic twins with cystic fibrosis. Overall study findings and caveats: Low clonality (median roughly 0.01) suggested a mostly naive repertoire.

This receptor was taken from a girl aged 5-17 years with cystic fibrosis. Sequenced sample: blood. This chain joins TRBV29-1 and TRBJ2-1; the D is unclear. CDR3: CSANTGHEQFF. CDR3 DNA: TGCAGCGCAAACACCGGCCATGAGCAGTTCTTC.